This TCR beta chain was captured by sequencing in a study of T cell responses to AZD1222 COVID-19 vaccine. The data were produced by immunoSEQ multiplex PCR, yet TCRdb's version contains in-frame clones alone and is incomplete. In the table there are roughly 200,000 clones, about nine tenths of which are singletons. V shed 7 bases and J 6 bases; nucleotides not matched to a gene: 5. Per the germline V gene, CDR1 is ENHRY and CDR2 is SYGVKD. The CDR3 has 14 residues. Sequencing used peripheral blood, obtained 28 days after the second AZD1222 dose. The chain uses TRBV10-3 and TRBJ2-1; 11 nucleotides match TRBD2. The receptor was isolated from an adult who received the AZD1222 COVID-19 vaccine. CDR3: CAIKGSGRGNEQFF. The CDR3 DNA sequence: TGTGCCATCAAGGGTAGCGGGAGGGGCAATGAGCAGTTCTTC.